This entry lists 16 T cell receptor beta chains sequenced from one sample in a study of T cell repertoires in cytomegalovirus infection. TCRdb ran MiXCR on the reads and lists one entry per CDR3 protein. The sample yields almost 300,000 distinct CDR3 sequences, approximately 10% seen once. Sequenced material: PBMCs. These receptors all stem from a human donor in good health (CMV status not recorded). Some clones in this sample may be carry-over from other donors' samples.

This clonotype showed up many times. The J gene is TRBJ1-2, the V gene TRBV20-1; D perhaps matches TRBD1 (5 bases). The CDR3 length is 15 residues. Germline-derived CDR1 and CDR2 are DFQATT and SNEGSKA (reference sequence). Trimming removed 0 bases from V and 4 bases from J, with 15 bases in between. CDR3 DNA sequence: TGCAGTGCTAGAGATCCAGGCAGGGCGGGCTATGGCTACACCTTC. It translates to CSARDPGRAGYGYTF.

Many counts were recorded for this clonotype. The CDR3 loop reads CASSEMDGRTAEAFF. CDR3 sequence (DNA): TGTGCCAGCAGTGAGATGGACGGGCGGACCGCTGAAGCTTTCTTT. The chain is built from TRBV6-1 and TRBJ1-1; D call uncertain. This CDR3 is 15 amino acids long. Germline loops: CDR1 MNHNS, CDR2 SASEGT. V lost 3 bases and J lost 6, with 17 bases in between.

This clonotype was picked up a small number of times. The chain employs TRBV9 and TRBJ2-3; the D gene could be TRBD1 or TRBD2 (5 bases each). CDR3 length: 18 amino acids. Germline V CDR1 and CDR2: SGDLS, YYNGEE. Trimming removed 4 bases from V and 2 bases from J, with 23 bases in between. As DNA, the CDR3 is TGTGCCAGCAGCTGGGGCCCCCAGTCGGGGCGGCCCACAGATACGCAGTATTTT. Translated: CASSWGPQSGRPTDTQYF. The full variable domain, rest sourced from reference TRBV9 and TRBJ2-3, is DSGVTQTPKHLITATGQRVTLRCSPRSGDLSVYWYQQSLDQGLQFLIQYYNGEERAKGNILERFSAQQFPDLHSELNLSSLELGDSALYFCASSWGPQSGRPTDTQYFGPGTRLTVL.

This clonotype was detected many times. The chain combines TRBV7-2 with TRBJ1-4; no firm D call. V lost 5 bases and J lost 8, with 15 bases in between. CDR1 is SGHTA, CDR2 FQGNSA, per germline. CDR3 length equals 14 residues. This CDR3 is CASSPGQSREKLFF. CDR3 DNA: TGTGCCAGCAGCCCGGGCCAAAGTAGAGAAAAACTGTTTTTT.

The rearrangement joins TRBV6-1 to TRBJ2-4; the D gene is possibly TRBD1 (6 bases). Trimming pared 5 bases from V and 1 base from J, leaving 12 bases between. CDR1 MNHNS and CDR2 SASEGT come from the germline V gene. The CDR3 totals 15 residues. The CDR3: CASSSIGQAKNIQYF. The CDR3 DNA reads as TGTGCCAGCAGTTCTATCGGACAGGCCAAAAACATTCAGTACTTC.

The table lists this clonotype with many counts. The gene calls are TRBV20-1 and TRBJ2-5; TRBD2 matches at 7 bases. The CDR3 is 16 residues long. The V and J ends lost 0 bases and 1 base, in that order; junction bases with no gene match: 8. Germline V gives CDR1 DFQATT, CDR2 SNEGSKA (reference sequence). This chain's CDR3 is CSARDVKRGVQETQYF. CDR3 DNA sequence: TGCAGTGCTAGAGATGTCAAGCGGGGAGTCCAAGAGACCCAGTACTTC.

At least ten counts were recorded for this clonotype. The chain is built from TRBV6-2 or TRBV6-3 and TRBJ2-1, with D possibly being TRBD1 or TRBD2 (5 bases each). Trimming removed 1 base at V and 8 bases at J, with 24 bases between. This CDR3 region has 18 residues. Germline V gives CDR1 MNHEY, CDR2 SVGEGT. The CDR3 is CASSYYHLGTSSRHEQFF. Written as DNA, the CDR3 is TGTGCCAGCAGTTACTACCACCTAGGGACCTCGTCTCGACATGAGCAGTTCTTC.

This sequence joins TRBV12-3 or TRBV12-4 and TRBJ1-1; D is possibly TRBD1 (5 bases). CDR3 length: 14 residues. The V end was cut by 2 bases, the J end by 1 base, with 8 bases between. The CDR3 nucleotides read TGTGCCAGCAGTTTAAGGGGACCGAACACTGAAGCTTTCTTT. Translating gives CASSLRGPNTEAFF.

Many counts were recorded for this clonotype. This rearrangement joins TRBV7-2 to TRBJ2-2; D unclear. CDR3 size: 13 residues. CDR1 is SGHTA and CDR2 is FQGNSA in the germline V gene. Trimming pared 5 bases from V and 4 bases from J, leaving 8 bases between. CDR3 sequence reads: CASSLWGTGELFF. The DNA for the CDR3 is TGTGCCAGCAGCCTGTGGGGCACCGGGGAGCTGTTTTTT.

This clonotype turned up a few times. The J gene is TRBJ1-1, the V gene TRBV20-1; D unclear. The CDR3 runs to 11 residues. Germline CDR1 DFQATT, CDR2 SNEGSKA (reference sequence). The V and J ends lost 6 bases and 7 bases respectively, with 12 bases between them. The CDR3 nucleotides are TGCAGTGCCCTCCTCGGGTATGAAGCTTTCTTT. Amino acids: CSALLGYEAFF.

In this sample, this clonotype turned up many times. V and J are TRBV6-2 or TRBV6-3 and TRBJ1-6, with 7 bases that match TRBD1. The V gene's germline CDR1 is MNHEY and CDR2 SVGEGT. The CDR3 consists of 15 residues. The J segment lost 7 bases and the V segment lost 6 bases, leaving 9 bases of the junction unmatched. DNA of the CDR3: TGTGCCAGCAGAGACCGGGACAGCCCAAATTCACCCCTCCACTTT. Amino acids: CASRDRDSPNSPLHF.

This rearrangement joins TRBV20-1 to TRBJ1-4; 9 positions match TRBD1. The CDR3 consists of 14 residues. Per the germline V gene, CDR1 is DFQATT and CDR2 is SNEGSKA (reference sequence). Trimming at V came to 5 bases and at J to 4 bases, leaving 5 bases not matched to a gene. CDR3 sequence reads: CSAGRTGVNEKLFF. In DNA form, the CDR3 reads TGCAGTGCTGGGAGGACAGGGGTTAATGAAAAACTGTTTTTT.

This clonotype was seen many times. At one boundary the junction diverges from the germline segment, which might be a read error. The V and J genes are TRBV7-3 and TRBJ2-2, with TRBD1 identical over 7 bases. Germline V gene lookup returns CDR1 SGHTA and CDR2 FQGTGA. The length of the CDR3 is 14 residues. CDR3 nucleotide sequence: TGTGCCAGCAGTTTAACAGGGGTCACCGGGGAGCTGTTTTTT. This sequence encodes CASSLTGVTGELFF.

This clonotype was counted a few times. The gene calls are TRBV10-1 and TRBJ1-5, with D hard to call. Deletions cut 6 bases from V and 5 bases from J, with 14 bases between. The CDR3 has 14 residues. Germline V gives CDR1 WNHNN, CDR2 SYGVQD (reference sequence). The CDR3 protein is CASRPGKRDQPQHF. In nucleotides, the CDR3 is TGCGCCAGCAGGCCGGGGAAGAGGGATCAGCCCCAGCATTTT.

This clonotype was observed a few times. The chain has TRBV20-1 and TRBJ1-5; 8 bases are a match to TRBD1. Germline values: CDR1 DFQATT, CDR2 SNEGSKA (reference sequence). V shed 0 bases and J 6 bases; nucleotides not matched to a gene: 7. The CDR3 runs to 15 residues. The CDR3 region has the DNA TGCAGTGCTAGAGATTCAGGGGGCAGGGGTCAGCCCCAGCATTTT. Translated: CSARDSGGRGQPQHF.

Here the CDR3 reads CASSLQGASGELFF. CDR3 DNA sequence: TGTGCCAGCAGTTTACAGGGGGCATCCGGGGAGCTGTTTTTT. The rearrangement links TRBV28 to TRBJ2-2; 8 bases match TRBD1. The V gene's germline CDR1 is MDHEN and CDR2 SYDVKM. V lost 2 bases to trimming and J lost 6 bases; unmatched junction nucleotides: 2. The CDR3 contains 14 residues.